The table lists the clone carrying this T cell receptor beta chain with many counts. Its antigen is not known. Germline V gene lookup returns CDR1 DFQATT and CDR2 SNEGSKA (reference sequence). V was cut by 2 bases and J by 2 bases, with 14 bases left in between. CDR3 size: 15 residues. Through Arm-PCR of CDR3 regions and iRepertoire HTBI primers, TCR beta libraries were built. Each CDR3 protein gets one entry after TCRdb re-called the multiplex PCR reads with MiXCR. The table shows around 420,000 distinct CDR3 sequences, with approximately 16% occurring only once. The data stem from a study of regulatory T cells in long-lasting Graves disease. Study-level results: The small sample size may have reduced accuracy.

Time point specified: newly diagnosed GD, antithyroid drugs for less than 3 months. The authors made the TCR library using RNA they extracted from PBMCs. The same specimen was also included in a second study, on T cells in Graves' hyperthyroidism and ophthalmopathy.

Source: peripheral blood mononuclear cells (PBMCs), taken at new diagnosis, from a patient treated with antithyroid drugs. This TCR derives from a woman aged 40 to 50 with Graves disease. The V gene is TRBV20-1, the J gene TRBJ2-3; D is unclear. CDR3 loop: CSARTLRLTTDTQYF. In nucleotides, the CDR3 is TGCAGTGCTAGAACACTGCGTCTCACCACAGATACGCAGTATTTT.